There are a few counts of the clone carrying this T cell receptor (beta chain). What it binds is not known. These data are taken from a study of response to subunit inactivated influenza vaccine. TCRdb re-called the RT-PCR reads through MiXCR, storing one row per CDR3 protein. The sample has roughly 700,000 distinct CDR3 sequences, more than 11% seen once. Study results and caveats: Each seasonal influenza vaccination, the authors suggested, recruits few new T cells.

The CDR3 covers 11 residues. V was trimmed by 4 bases and J by 5 bases, leaving 6 bases between them. CDR1 is LGHDT, CDR2 YNNKEL, per germline (reference sequence). The gene calls are TRBV3-1 and TRBJ2-7; D uncertain. The sequence came from a man aged 45-65 years who received an inactivated influenza vaccine. The starting material was PBMCs from blood, obtained approximately 15 days before vaccination. The chain's CDR3 is CASSRQNEQYF. DNA of the CDR3: TGTGCCAGCAGCCGCCAGAACGAGCAGTACTTC.